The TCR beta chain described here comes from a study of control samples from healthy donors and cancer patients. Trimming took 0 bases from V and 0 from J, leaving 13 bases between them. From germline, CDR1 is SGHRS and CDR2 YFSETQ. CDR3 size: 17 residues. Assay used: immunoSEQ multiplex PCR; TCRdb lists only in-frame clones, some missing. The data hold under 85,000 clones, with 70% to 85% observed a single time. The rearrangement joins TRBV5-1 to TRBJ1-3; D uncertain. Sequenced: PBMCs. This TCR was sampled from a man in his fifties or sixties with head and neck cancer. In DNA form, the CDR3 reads TGCGCCAGCAGCTTGGGACGGGCCCTTAGCTCTGGAAACACCATATATTTT. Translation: CASSLGRALSSGNTIYF. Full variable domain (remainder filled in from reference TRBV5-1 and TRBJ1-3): KAGVTQTPRYLIKTRGQQVTLSCSPISGHRSVSWYQQTPGQGLQFLFEYFSETQRNKGNFPGRFSGRQFSNSRSEMNVSTLELGDSALYLCASSLGRALSSGNTIYFGEGSWLTVV.